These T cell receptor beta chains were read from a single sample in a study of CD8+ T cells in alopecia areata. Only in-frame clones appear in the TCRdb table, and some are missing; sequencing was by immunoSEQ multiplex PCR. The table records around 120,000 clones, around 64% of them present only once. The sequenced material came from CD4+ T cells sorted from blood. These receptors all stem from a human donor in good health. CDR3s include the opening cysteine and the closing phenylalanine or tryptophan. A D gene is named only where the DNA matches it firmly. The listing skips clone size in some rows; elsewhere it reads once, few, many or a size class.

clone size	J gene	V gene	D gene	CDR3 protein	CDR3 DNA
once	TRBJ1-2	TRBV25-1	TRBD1	CASSDNRGRAYGYTF	TGTGCCAGCAGTGACAACAGGGGGCGAGCCTATGGCTACACCTTC
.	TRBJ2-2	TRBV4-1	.	CASSQLDSNTGELFF	TGCGCCAGCAGCCAGCTTGACAGCAACACCGGGGAGCTGTTTTTT
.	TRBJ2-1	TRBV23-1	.	CASSLKRGSYNEQFF	TGCGCCAGCAGTCTGAAGAGGGGCTCCTACAATGAGCAGTTCTTC
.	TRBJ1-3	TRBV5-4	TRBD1	CASSSQAGQGSRNTIYF	TGTGCCAGCAGCTCCCAAGCCGGACAGGGGTCGAGAAACACCATATATTTT
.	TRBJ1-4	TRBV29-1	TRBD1	CSGAKITGVLFF	TGCAGCGGCGCGAAAATAACAGGGGTACTGTTTTTT
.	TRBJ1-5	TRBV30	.	CAWSGDSNQPQHF	TGTGCCTGGAGTGGCGACAGCAATCAGCCCCAGCATTTT
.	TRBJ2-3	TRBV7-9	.	CASSSYRARTDTQYF	TGTGCCAGCAGCTCATACAGGGCCCGCACAGATACGCAGTATTTT
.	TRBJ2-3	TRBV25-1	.	CASSESGQATPDTQYF	TGTGCCAGCAGTGAATCGGGACAAGCCACGCCAGATACGCAGTATTTT
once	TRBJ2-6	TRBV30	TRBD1	CAWRDRAGANVLTF	TGTGCCTGGAGAGACAGGGCTGGGGCCAACGTCCTGACTTTC
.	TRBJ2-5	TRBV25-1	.	CASSPPRDVGETQYF	TGTGCCAGCAGTCCCCCCCGGGACGTCGGAGAGACCCAGTACTTC
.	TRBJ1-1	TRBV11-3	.	CASSLEIRAEAFF	TGTGCCAGCAGCTTAGAAATCCGGGCCGAAGCTTTCTTT
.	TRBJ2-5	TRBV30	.	CAWSPRQGGQYF	TGTGCCTGGAGTCCTCGACAGGGAGGCCAGTACTTC
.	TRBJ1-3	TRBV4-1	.	CASSRGGDSGNTIYF	TGCGCCAGCAGCCGCGGCGGAGACTCTGGAAACACCATATATTTT
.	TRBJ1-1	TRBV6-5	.	CASSYSTSGRDTEAFF	TGTGCCAGCAGTTACTCGACATCCGGCAGGGACACTGAAGCTTTCTTT
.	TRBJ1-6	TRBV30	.	CAWSGAGPYNSPLHF	TGTGCCTGGAGTGGGGCGGGACCGTATAATTCACCCCTCCACTTT
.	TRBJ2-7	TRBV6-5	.	CASSRGQGYEQYF	TGTGCCAGCAGCAGGGGCCAAGGATACGAGCAGTACTTC
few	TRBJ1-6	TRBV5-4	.	CASSAWGLGDSPLHF	TGTGCCAGCAGCGCCTGGGGGTTGGGTGATTCACCCCTCCACTTT
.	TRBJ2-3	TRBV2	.	CASSGDSDTQYF	TGTGCCAGCAGTGGGGATTCAGATACGCAGTATTTT
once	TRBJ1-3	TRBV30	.	CASSLSSGNTIYF	TGTGCCAGTTCACTGAGCTCTGGAAACACCATATATTTT
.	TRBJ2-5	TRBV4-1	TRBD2	CASRILAGGPTAQYF	TGCGCCAGCCGCATACTAGCGGGGGGACCTACGGCCCAGTACTTC
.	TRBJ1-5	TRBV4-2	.	CASSQTSGGQPQHF	TGTGCCAGCAGCCAGACCTCTGGCGGACAGCCCCAGCATTTT
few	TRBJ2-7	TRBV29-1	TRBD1	CSVAGTVTYEQYF	TGCAGCGTCGCCGGGACAGTTACCTACGAGCAGTACTTC
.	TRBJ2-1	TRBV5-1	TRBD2	CASSLQRGGYNEQFF	TGCGCCAGCAGCCTCCAGCGGGGGGGTTACAATGAGCAGTTCTTC
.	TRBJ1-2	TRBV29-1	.	CSGTEGYGYTF	TGCAGCGGGACAGAAGGGTATGGCTACACCTTC
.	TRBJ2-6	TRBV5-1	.	CASSDRANVLTF	TGCGCCAGCAGTGACAGGGCCAACGTCCTGACTTTC
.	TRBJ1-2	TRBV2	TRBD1	CASRTGGDYGYTF	TGTGCCAGCAGGACAGGGGGGGACTATGGCTACACCTTC
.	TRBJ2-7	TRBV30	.	CAWGESPYEQYF	TGTGCCTGGGGAGAATCGCCCTACGAGCAGTACTTC
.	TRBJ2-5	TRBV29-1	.	CSVEAHLTWVTQTQYF	TGCAGCGTTGAAGCCCACCTCACGTGGGTCACTCAGACCCAGTACTTC
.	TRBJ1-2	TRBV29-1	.	CSVAGNYYGYTF	TGCAGCGTTGCAGGCAATTACTATGGCTACACCTTC
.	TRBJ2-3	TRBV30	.	CAWSALKGVGTDTQYF	TGTGCCTGGAGTGCCCTCAAGGGGGTAGGCACAGATACGCAGTATTTT
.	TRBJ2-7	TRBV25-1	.	CASRGQYGGSYEQYF	TGTGCCAGCAGAGGGCAGTACGGGGGCTCCTACGAGCAGTACTTC
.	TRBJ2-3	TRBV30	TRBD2	CAWRLAGAGADTQYF	TGTGCCTGGAGGTTAGCGGGGGCCGGCGCAGATACGCAGTATTTT
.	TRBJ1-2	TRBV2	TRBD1	CASTIDRDGRGYTF	TGTGCCAGCACAATAGACAGGGACGGTAGGGGCTACACCTTC
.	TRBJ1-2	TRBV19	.	CASSIGEAYGYTF	TGTGCCAGTAGTATTGGGGAGGCCTATGGCTACACCTTC
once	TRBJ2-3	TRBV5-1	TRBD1	CASSLVGTGGADTQYF	TGCGCCAGCAGCTTGGTTGGGACAGGGGGCGCAGATACGCAGTATTTT
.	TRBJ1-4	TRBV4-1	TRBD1	CASGQGPTNEKLFF	TGCGCCAGCGGACAGGGACCAACTAATGAAAAACTGTTTTTT
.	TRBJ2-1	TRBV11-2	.	CASSEYSLARNEQFF	TGTGCCAGCAGCGAGTACTCTCTAGCGCGGAATGAGCAGTTCTTC
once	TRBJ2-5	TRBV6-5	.	CASSPTGEETQYF	TGTGCCAGCAGCCCGACCGGGGAAGAGACCCAGTACTTC
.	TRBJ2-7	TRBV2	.	CASSGENEQYF	TGTGCCAGCAGTGGGGAAAACGAGCAGTACTTC
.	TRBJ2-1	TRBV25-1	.	CASSEGRRLQFF	TGTGCCAGCAGTGAGGGGCGGCGTCTGCAGTTCTTC
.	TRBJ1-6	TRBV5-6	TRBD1	CASRRDRGNSPLHF	TGTGCCAGCAGACGCGACAGGGGTAATTCACCCCTCCACTTT
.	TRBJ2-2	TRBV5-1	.	CASSPSGENTGELFF	TGCGCCAGCAGCCCCTCGGGGGAGAACACCGGGGAGCTGTTTTTT
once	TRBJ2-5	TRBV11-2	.	CASSPLGIETQYF	TGTGCCAGCAGCCCTCTTGGAATAGAGACCCAGTACTTC
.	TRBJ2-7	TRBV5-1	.	CASSLSVRNEQYF	TGCGCCAGCAGCTTGTCGGTTAGGAACGAGCAGTACTTC
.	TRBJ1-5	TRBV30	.	CAWSPSNNQPQHF	TGTGCCTGGAGCCCTAGCAATAATCAGCCCCAGCATTTT
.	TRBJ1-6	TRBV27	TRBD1	CASSPPGGAAPLHF	TGTGCCAGCAGTCCTCCAGGGGGCGCGGCACCCCTCCACTTT
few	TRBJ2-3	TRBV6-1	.	CASRTGGAEDTQYF	TGTGCCAGCAGAACAGGGGGGGCCGAGGATACGCAGTATTTT
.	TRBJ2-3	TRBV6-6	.	CASSRDRADTQYF	TGTGCCAGCAGTAGGGACCGGGCAGATACGCAGTATTTT
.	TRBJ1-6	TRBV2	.	CASMQGGVYNSPLHF	TGTGCCAGCATGCAAGGTGGGGTCTATAATTCACCCCTCCACTTT
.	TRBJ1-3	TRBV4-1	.	CASSQMDRNTIYF	TGCGCCAGCAGCCAAATGGATCGAAACACCATATATTTT
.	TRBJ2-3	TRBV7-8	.	CASSLQPGGRTDTQYF	TGTGCCAGCAGCTTACAACCGGGTGGACGCACAGATACGCAGTATTTT
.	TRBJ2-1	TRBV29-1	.	CSVDANEQFF	TGCAGCGTTGACGCGAATGAGCAGTTCTTC
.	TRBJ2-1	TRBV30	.	CAWSAWTYNEQFF	TGTGCCTGGAGTGCCTGGACGTACAATGAGCAGTTCTTC
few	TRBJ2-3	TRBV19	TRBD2	CASSASGGGTDTQYF	TGTGCCAGTAGTGCCAGCGGGGGGGGCACAGATACGCAGTATTTT